The 25 T cell receptor beta chains given below trace back to one sample, sequenced in a study of regulatory T cells in long-lasting Graves disease. Construction of the TCR beta libraries employed iRepertoire HTBI primers in conjunction with Arm-PCR of CDR3 regions. MiXCR, applied by TCRdb to the multiplex PCR reads, yields one record per CDR3 protein. This table has hundreds of thousands of distinct CDR3 sequences, roughly 15% appearing once. Documented time point: newly diagnosed GD, antithyroid drugs for less than 3 months. The TCR library was made from RNA that had been extracted from PBMCs in TRIzol. The same data also contributed to another study, on T cells in Graves' hyperthyroidism and ophthalmopathy.

The source was peripheral blood mononuclear cells (PBMCs), collected at new diagnosis, from a patient treated with antithyroid drugs. The receptor source for this set is a woman aged 40 to 65 with Graves disease.

The table lists this clonotype with a few counts. The chain carries TRBV3-1 and TRBJ1-2; possible D gene TRBD1, 6 bases. The germline V gene has CDR1 LGHDT and CDR2 YNNKEL (reference sequence). The CDR3 runs to 14 residues. The V end was cut by 1 base, the J end by 7 bases, with 13 bases between. CDR3 sequence reads: CASSQVRGLVGYTF. CDR3 coding DNA: TGTGCCAGCAGCCAAGTGAGGGGGTTGGTTGGCTACACCTTC. Based on the CDR3 plus reference TRBV3-1 and TRBJ1-2, the full variable domain is DTAVSQTPKYLVTQMGNDKSIKCEQNLGHDTMYWYKQDSKKFLKIMFSYNNKELIINETVPNRFSPKSPDKAHLNLHINSLELGDSAVYFCASSQVRGLVGYTFGSGTRLTVV.

This clonotype was counted many times. This chain uses TRBV3-1 with TRBJ1-1; D gene ambiguous. Germline V gives CDR1 LGHDT, CDR2 YNNKEL (reference sequence). The CDR3 has 14 amino acids. The germline V and J ends were trimmed by 7 bases and 1 base, with 13 bases remaining between them. CDR3 in amino acids: CASTRAPQNTEAFF. In DNA, the CDR3 is TGTGCCAGCACCCGTGCCCCACAGAACACTGAAGCTTTCTTT.

V and J are TRBV9 and TRBJ1-6, with D possibly TRBD1 on 5 matching bases. Germline V gene sequence: CDR1 SGDLS, CDR2 YYNGEE. The CDR3 has 17 residues. The V gene lost 2 bases and the J gene lost 0 bases, with 12 bases spanning the gap. In DNA form, the CDR3 reads TGTGCCAGCAGCGTGGGGGGGGTAAGCTCCTATAATTCACCCCTCCACTTT. As protein: CASSVGGVSSYNSPLHF.

This clonotype occurred many times. J is TRBJ1-1 and V is TRBV6-1; tentative D call: TRBD1 (5 bases). Between the trimmed V and J ends, which lost 4 bases and 6 bases, there was a span of 12 bases. Germline V gives CDR1 MNHNS, CDR2 SASEGT. The CDR3 runs to 13 residues. The DNA for the CDR3 is TGTGCCAGCAGTGCGATACAGGAATCTGAAGCTTTCTTT. Its protein product is CASSAIQESEAFF.

Remarks on this clonotype: A junction boundary mismatches the germline segment, possibly from a read error. The rearrangement uses TRBV3-1 and TRBJ1-4; D perhaps matches TRBD1 (6 bases). From germline, CDR1 is LGHDT and CDR2 YNNKEL (reference sequence). There are 18 residues in the CDR3. The CDR3 reads CAGSAGLGHKSTNEKLFF. The DNA of the CDR3 is TGTGCCGGCAGCGCAGGGCTGGGACATAAATCAACTAATGAAAAACTGTTTTTT.

The chain has TRBV4-1 and TRBJ1-2; maybe TRBD1 (6 bases). The CDR3 consists of 14 residues. The ends were cut back, 0 bases at V and 5 bases at J, with 10 bases in the middle. Germline CDR1 is MGHRA and CDR2 is YSYEKL. The CDR3 sequence is CASSQDGQLYGYTF. Here the CDR3 DNA reads TGCGCCAGCAGCCAAGACGGACAGCTGTATGGCTACACCTTC.

This clonotype was recorded at least ten times. The genes are TRBV2 and TRBJ2-2; 11 nucleotides align to TRBD2. The CDR3 contains 16 residues. Germline lookup yields CDR1 SNHLY and CDR2 FYNNEI. Trimming at V came to 7 bases and at J to 0 bases, leaving 4 bases not matched to a gene. CDR3 amino acids: CASTSGGPSNTGELFF. Written as DNA, the CDR3 is TGTGCCAGCACTAGCGGGGGGCCGTCGAACACCGGGGAGCTGTTTTTT. Together with reference TRBV2 and TRBJ2-2, the CDR3 gives the full variable domain: EPEVTQTPSHQVTQMGQEVILRCVPISNHLYFYWYRQILGQKVEFLVSFYNNEISEKSEIFDDQFSVERPDGSNFTLKIRSTKLEDSAMYFCASTSGGPSNTGELFFGEGSRLTVL.

This clonotype was counted ten times or more. This chain connects TRBV5-1 to TRBJ2-3, with 8 bases that match TRBD2. CDR3 size: 16 residues. Germline V gene data show CDR1 as SGHRS and CDR2 as YFSETQ. Trimming removed 0 bases from V and 1 base from J; junction bases left unmatched: 4. The CDR3 DNA is TGCGCCAGCAGCTTGGGGTTAGCGGGACGCACAGATACGCAGTATTTT. It translates to CASSLGLAGRTDTQYF. Complete variable domain (other parts from reference TRBV5-1 and TRBJ2-3): KAGVTQTPRYLIKTRGQQVTLSCSPISGHRSVSWYQQTPGQGLQFLFEYFSETQRNKGNFPGRFSGRQFSNSRSEMNVSTLELGDSALYLCASSLGLAGRTDTQYFGPGTRLTVL.

In this sample, this clonotype turned up a few times. The genes are TRBV7-2 and TRBJ1-1; no clear D gene. The CDR3 contains 14 residues. Trimming removed 4 bases at V and 0 bases at J, with 9 bases between. The V gene's germline CDR1 is SGHTA and CDR2 FQGNSA. DNA of the CDR3: TGTGCCAGCAGCTCCTCGTCCCTGAACACTGAAGCTTTCTTT. This encodes CASSSSSLNTEAFF.

This clonotype was seen repeatedly, ten times or more. This chain joins TRBV12-3 or TRBV12-4 and TRBJ1-1; no reliable D call. The ends were cut back, 5 bases at V and 6 bases at J, with 10 bases in the middle. This CDR3 contains 12 residues. The CDR3 DNA reads TGTGCCAGCAGTGACCGGGGAGCTGAAGCTTTCTTT. Residues: CASSDRGAEAFF.

This clonotype was detected a few times. The rearrangement links TRBV19 to TRBJ2-1, with 8 positions matching TRBD1. Germline CDR1 reads LNHDA; CDR2 reads SQIVND (reference sequence). This CDR3 is 15 amino acids long. The V gene end was trimmed by 10 bases and the J gene end by 3 bases; junction bases not matched to a gene: 11. The CDR3 bases are TGTGCCACCACCTCTCAAGGACAGGGCTACAATGAGCAGTTCTTC. Its translation: CATTSQGQGYNEQFF.

The table lists this clonotype with a few counts. This rearrangement joins TRBV4-1 to TRBJ2-1, with 8 bases lining up with TRBD2. Germline-derived CDR1 and CDR2 are MGHRA and YSYEKL. The length of the CDR3 is 16 residues. The V gene end was trimmed by 0 bases and the J gene end by 8 bases; junction bases not matched to a gene: 9. The CDR3: CASSQDRAGGGYEQFF. In DNA form, the CDR3 reads TGCGCCAGCAGCCAAGATCGCGCGGGGGGCGGGTATGAGCAGTTCTTC.

This clonotype was seen at least ten times. This rearrangement joins TRBV2 to TRBJ1-5; D gene unclear. V was pared by 7 bases and J by 3 bases, with 10 bases between. CDR1 SNHLY and CDR2 FYNNEI come from the germline V gene. This CDR3 region has 13 residues. The CDR3 sequence: CASMKDVNQPQHF. The DNA for the CDR3 is TGTGCCAGCATGAAGGATGTCAATCAGCCCCAGCATTTT.

There are many counts of this clonotype. V usage is TRBV12-3 or TRBV12-4 and J usage is TRBJ1-2; tentatively, D is TRBD1 (5 bases). V lost 3 bases, J lost 7 bases, and 12 bases lay in between. The CDR3 spans 13 residues. CDR3 region: CASSFAREGGYTF. CDR3 nucleotides: TGTGCCAGCAGTTTTGCCAGGGAAGGTGGCTACACCTTC.

This clonotype was recorded many times. The rearrangement joins TRBV12-3 or TRBV12-4 to TRBJ2-3; D possibly corresponds to TRBD2 (6 bases). V dropped 7 bases and J dropped 0 bases, with 14 bases sitting between them. This CDR3 has 15 amino acids. The CDR3 here is CASTTDYSSTDTQYF. In nucleotides, the CDR3 is TGTGCCAGCACCACGGACTACTCAAGCACAGATACGCAGTATTTT.

This clonotype was counted ten times or more. This chain uses TRBV12-3 or TRBV12-4 with TRBJ1-4; 10 nucleotides match TRBD1. J lost 7 bases, V lost 6 bases, and 5 bases had no gene match. The CDR3 length is 14 residues. The CDR3 nucleotides read TGTGCCAGCAGCTTTGGACAGGGGGGTGAAAAACTGTTTTTT. It is translated as CASSFGQGGEKLFF.

Many counts were recorded for this clonotype. The chain carries TRBV11-2 and TRBJ1-1; D is ambiguous. Germline values: CDR1 SGHAT, CDR2 FQNNGV. The CDR3 covers 14 residues. Deletions cut 5 bases from V and 2 bases from J, with 12 bases between. CDR3 sequence: CASSALIRNTEAFF. The CDR3 DNA reads TGTGCCAGCAGCGCCCTGATCCGAAACACTGAAGCTTTCTTT. Full variable domain (remainder filled in from reference TRBV11-2 and TRBJ1-1): EAGVAQSPRYKIIEKRQSVAFWCNPISGHATLYWYQQILGQGPKLLIQFQNNGVVDDSQLPKDRFSAERLKGVDSTLKIQPAKLEDSAVYLCASSALIRNTEAFFGQGTRLTVV.

The gene calls are TRBV19 and TRBJ2-7; D is possibly TRBD2 (6 bases). This CDR3 comprises 15 residues. V lost 2 bases to trimming and J lost 2 bases, with 13 bases between them. CDR1 and CDR2 from the germline V gene are LNHDA and SQIVND (reference sequence). The CDR3 DNA is TGTGCCAGTAGTATAAAAGGGACTTCAACCTACGAGCAGTACTTC. Amino acid sequence: CASSIKGTSTYEQYF.

Many counts were recorded for this clonotype. This chain links TRBV7-8 with TRBJ1-2, with no clear D. The CDR3 contains 14 residues. The V gene's germline CDR1 is SGHVS and CDR2 FQNEAQ. Trimming pared 0 bases from V and 5 bases from J, leaving 10 bases between. The CDR3 reads CASSLAESLYGYTF. The DNA for the CDR3 is TGTGCCAGCAGCTTAGCAGAAAGTCTATATGGCTACACCTTC.

Ten or more counts support this clonotype. This chain uses TRBV12-3 or TRBV12-4 with TRBJ2-2; no firm D call. This CDR3 region has 11 residues. V lost 8 bases and J 4 bases, leaving 5 bases between the germline ends. CDR3: CASPGTGELFF. In DNA, the CDR3 is TGTGCCAGCCCGGGCACCGGGGAGCTGTTTTTT.

This clonotype appeared a few times. The DNA of the CDR3 is TGCAGCGTTGTCCTCCCGAGGATTGGAAACACCATATATTTT. Translating gives CSVVLPRIGNTIYF. The rearrangement links TRBV29-1 to TRBJ1-3; D gene ambiguous. V was shortened by 4 bases and J by 3 bases, with 13 bases between the two germline ends. Germline CDR1 reads SQVTM; CDR2 reads ANQGSEA. The CDR3 has 14 amino acids.

This clonotype was found many times. V is TRBV20-1 and J is TRBJ2-5, with TRBD1 as a possible D gene (5 bases). The CDR3 length is 13 residues. V lost 7 bases, J lost 1 base, and 13 bases lay in between. Germline V gives CDR1 DFQATT, CDR2 SNEGSKA (reference sequence). The CDR3 region is CSGRTDIQETQYF. Written as DNA, the CDR3 is TGCAGTGGTCGGACGGACATCCAAGAGACCCAGTACTTC.

This clonotype came up many times. The J gene is TRBJ1-2, the V gene TRBV28; 7 positions match TRBD1. Germline CDR1 reads MDHEN; CDR2 reads SYDVKM. The CDR3 extends over 14 amino acids. V was clipped by 5 bases and J by 7 bases; unmatched bases: 10. DNA for the CDR3: TGTGCCAGCAGTACCCAGGCAGGGGGGGGTGGCTACACCTTC. It yields the protein CASSTQAGGGGYTF.

The chain carries TRBV9 and TRBJ2-6; D gene unclear. Germline values: CDR1 SGDLS, CDR2 YYNGEE. Trimming stripped 3 bases from V and 1 base from J, with 8 bases between. The CDR3 contains 15 residues. In DNA, the CDR3 is TGTGCCAGCAGCGACCTGGGGTCTGGGGCCAACGTCCTGACTTTC. Translating gives CASSDLGSGANVLTF. Filled out from reference TRBV9 and TRBJ2-6, the complete variable domain reads DSGVTQTPKHLITATGQRVTLRCSPRSGDLSVYWYQQSLDQGLQFLIQYYNGEERAKGNILERFSAQQFPDLHSELNLSSLELGDSALYFCASSDLGSGANVLTFGAGSRLTVL.

This clonotype was detected many times. The rearrangement links TRBV13 to TRBJ2-2; the match to TRBD1 covers 8 bases. The germline gives CDR1 PRHDT, CDR2 FYEKMQ (reference sequence). J lost 4 bases, V lost 0 bases, and 4 bases had no gene match. The CDR3 contains 16 residues. CDR3 in DNA: TGTGCCAGCAGCTTAGGAGGACAGGGCCTCACCGGGGAGCTGTTTTTT. It yields the protein CASSLGGQGLTGELFF.